This TCR beta chain was observed in a study of blood T cell repertoires in COVID-19 (dated by TCRdb to the early 2020s). For context, the study as a whole: Samples covering the acute and convalescent phases of COVID-19 were provided by collaborators in the United States, Italy and Spain. The material from the prospective study consisted of cDNA or gDNA derived from T cells, B-cell-depleted T cells, or PBMCs. The dataset comprised deeply sampled blood TCRbeta repertoires from subjects exposed to, actively infected with, or recovered from COVID-19. The repertoires were released in a freely available public database meant as a resource for research on the immune response to SARS-CoV-2. The samples were drawn from the first 160 participants of the ongoing ImmuneRACE study and from 1,254 subjects provided by 6 global collaborators. Nearly every sample came with metadata listing a de-identified subject ID, COVID-19 status, age in years and sex. Where available, HLA class I and class II types were obtained from metadata supplied by the sample provider rather than from assay-based typing.

Unmatched junction bases come to 10, with V trimmed by 3 bases and J by 2 bases. Based on the germline V gene, the CDR1 and CDR2 sequences are SGDLS and YYNGEE. Measured from the cysteine to the phenylalanine, the CDR3 is 17 residues long. The DNA shown is the 51-base CDR3, in frame from base 1. This clone was picked up one time. This receptor's antigen is unknown. There are no base qualities to consult, and no much larger clone falls within one base. Participants in the prospective study were enrolled through a virtual design, were aged about 18 to 89 years, and lived in approximately 24 United States geographic areas. Cohort assignment in the prospective study relied on participant-reported clinical history from a screening survey and a study questionnaire. For ImmuneRACE Cohort 3, a participant was defined as recovered based on two consecutive negative NP/OP PCR tests, clearance by a healthcare professional, or resolution of symptoms. Each participant in the prospective study had whole blood, serum and a nasopharyngeal or oropharyngeal swab collected by mobile phlebotomists. Over a roughly 2-month period, participants in the prospective study had the option of providing additional blood draws and questionnaires. Before DNA extraction, prospective study blood samples were shipped either frozen or at room temperature.

The paper as a whole reports these results and caveats: Clinical and demographic metadata were provided uncurated, with the amount varying by source and participant.

The immunoSEQ Assay, a bias-controlled multiplex PCR, was used to amplify TCRbeta CDR3 regions from genomic DNA. The paper's data handling went like this. The number of nucleated cells in each sample was estimated by amplification of reference gene primers within the assay. Sequence reads were collapsed and filtered to measure the absolute abundance of every unique TCRbeta CDR3 rearrangement. Productive Simpson clonality was computed per sample as the square root of Simpson's diversity index over productive rearrangements. What TCRdb holds here is the immuneACCESS table cut down to in-frame rearrangements. Part of the clones is not present; checked against another copy, under half of the missing clones reflect an unresolved V gene, and the others are unexplained. The V and J calls and the clone size are those of that table, but D and trimming were determined from the DNA. The table for this sample lists roughly 300,000 clones; under 90% of them were counted only once. In total, the top ten clones hold about 4.1% of the sample.

The chain employs TRBV9 and TRBJ1-4; 7 bases in between match TRBD1. The sequence was collected from a man in his thirties or forties who had recovered from COVID-19. The sample comprised PBMCs or T cells enriched from blood (not recorded which). The sequenced DNA is TGTGCCAGCAGCGCGACACAGGGGCCCGTGACTAATGAAAAACTGTTTTTT. Its protein reads: CASSATQGPVTNEKLFF.